Presented here are 13 T cell receptor beta chains from one specimen sequenced in a study of blood T cell repertoires in COVID-19. Generated by immunoSEQ multiplex PCR, the TCRdb table keeps only in-frame clones and is missing some. The sample contains 200,000 to 300,000 clones, around 84% of which appear only once. Sequenced input: peripheral blood. These TCRs come from a man aged 55 to 70 with acute or convalescent COVID-19.

This clone appeared a single time. This chain links TRBV5-4 with TRBJ2-7; 8 bases are a match to TRBD1. Germline V gives CDR1 SGHNT, CDR2 YYREEE (reference sequence). There are 15 residues in the CDR3. The trim removed 4 bases at V and 2 bases at J, leaving 8 bases unmatched. The CDR3 DNA follows: TGTGCCAGCAGCCTCCCCGGGACAGGTGCCTACGAGCAGTACTTC. Translation: CASSLPGTGAYEQYF.

A single count supports this clone. V is TRBV6-5 and J is TRBJ1-6; D is ambiguous. There are 13 residues in the CDR3. In germline, CDR1 is MNHEY, CDR2 SVGAGI. V lost 0 bases, J lost 11 bases, and 8 bases lay in between. This CDR3 is CASSYSTSAPLHF. The CDR3 DNA reads TGTGCCAGCAGTTACTCGACTAGCGCACCCCTCCACTTT.

The chain links TRBV12-5 to TRBJ2-3, with unresolved D. CDR1 is LGHNT, CDR2 FRNRAP, per germline. The length of the CDR3 is 13 residues. The ends were cut back, 2 bases at V and 2 bases at J, with 5 bases in the middle. The DNA for the CDR3 is TGTGCTAGTGGTTTGAGCGCCACAGATACGCAGTATTTT. Encoded protein: CASGLSATDTQYF.

This chain connects TRBV2 to TRBJ1-6; D might be TRBD1 (5 bases). Germline CDR1 SNHLY, CDR2 FYNNEI. Trimming pared 8 bases from V and 10 bases from J, leaving 15 bases between. The CDR3 totals 13 residues. CDR3 loop: CASLEGKGSPLHF. In nucleotides, the CDR3 is TGTGCCAGCTTGGAGGGGAAAGGGTCACCCCTCCACTTT.

The chain combines TRBV5-4 with TRBJ2-5, with unresolved D. Germline loops: CDR1 SGHNT, CDR2 YYREEE (reference sequence). The CDR3 has 13 residues. Trimming removed 1 base at V and 1 base at J, with 5 bases between. The CDR3 region has the DNA TGTGCCAGCAGCTTGATCCTCCAAGAGACCCAGTACTTC. It is translated as CASSLILQETQYF.

The J gene is TRBJ2-3, the V gene TRBV5-8; 7 bases agree with TRBD1. This CDR3 region has 14 residues. Germline values: CDR1 SGHTS, CDR2 YDEGEE. V trimming: 2 bases; J trimming: 2 bases; junction bases outside the gene matches: 2. As DNA, the CDR3 is TGTGCCAGCAGCTTCGGACAGGTCACAGATACGCAGTATTTT. This codes for CASSFGQVTDTQYF.

The chain employs TRBV6-5 and TRBJ2-1; 9 positions agree with TRBD2. The CDR3 has 16 residues. V lost 0 bases, J lost 7 bases, and 7 bases stayed unmatched. Germline V CDR1 and CDR2: MNHEY, SVGAGI. The CDR3, as DNA: TGTGCCAGCAGTTACTCTAGCGGGAGAATCAAGAATGAGCAGTTCTTC. It codes for CASSYSSGRIKNEQFF.

The chain recombines TRBV9 with TRBJ2-3; D perhaps matches TRBD2 (6 bases). This CDR3 has 14 residues. CDR1 and CDR2 (germline): SGDLS, YYNGEE. V was pared by 4 bases and J by 5 bases, with 14 bases between. CDR3 residues: CASSSTSLGDTQYF. The CDR3 DNA reads TGTGCCAGCAGCTCCACTAGCCTCGGAGATACGCAGTATTTT.

CDR3 amino acids: CASSYTRGDTDTQYF. The CDR3 nucleotides read TGCGCCAGCAGCTACACTAGAGGAGACACAGATACGCAGTATTTT. The chain carries TRBV5-1 and TRBJ2-3; D possibly corresponds to TRBD2 (5 bases). V lost 3 bases and J 2 bases, leaving 13 bases between the germline ends. This CDR3 comprises 15 residues. Germline assignment: CDR1 SGHRS and CDR2 YFSETQ.

V is TRBV19 and J is TRBJ1-4; 7 nucleotides align to TRBD1. Trimming took 4 bases from V and 8 from J; bases not matched to a gene: 7. This CDR3 has 14 residues. Germline CDR1 reads LNHDA; CDR2 reads SQIVND (reference sequence). The DNA for the CDR3 is TGTGCCAGTAGTACGACAGGGTCGGGGGAAAAACTGTTTTTT. This sequence encodes CASSTTGSGEKLFF. Together with reference TRBV19 and TRBJ1-4, the CDR3 gives the full variable domain: DGGITQSPKYLFRKEGQNVTLSCEQNLNHDAMYWYRQDPGQGLRLIYYSQIVNDFQKGDIAEGYSVSREKKESFPLTVTSAQKNPTAFYLCASSTTGSGEKLFFGSGTQLSVL.

The V call is TRBV18, the J call TRBJ2-3, with TRBD1 identical over 11 bases. V was pared by 5 bases and J by 3 bases, with 1 base of the junction left unmatched. Germline V gene lookup returns CDR1 KGHSH and CDR2 LQKENI. CDR3 length: 14 amino acids. This chain's CDR3 is CASSRDRGTDTQYF. CDR3 DNA sequence: TGTGCCAGCTCAAGGGACAGGGGGACAGATACGCAGTATTTT.

This sequence joins TRBV5-4 and TRBJ1-1; 7 positions agree with TRBD1. This CDR3 has 15 amino acids. Germline V CDR1 and CDR2: SGHNT, YYREEE (reference sequence). V shed 3 bases, J shed 8 bases, and the junction held 13 bases outside the gene matches. CDR3 region: CASSWGESTGSEAFF. Here the CDR3 DNA reads TGTGCCAGCAGCTGGGGGGAGTCGACAGGGTCCGAAGCTTTCTTT.

The genes are TRBV9 and TRBJ1-2; 8 positions match TRBD1. Germline V gene data show CDR1 as SGDLS and CDR2 as YYNGEE. J was trimmed by 2 bases and V by 3 bases; bases with no gene match: 6. This CDR3 is 15 amino acids long. The CDR3 loop is CASSATGARNYGYTF. The CDR3 nucleotides are TGTGCCAGCAGCGCGACAGGGGCCAGAAACTATGGCTACACCTTC.